The clone carrying this TCR beta chain has just a few counts. Antigen specificity is unknown. The V end lost 6 bases, the J end lost 3 bases, and 21 bases lay between the germline ends. Germline CDR1 and CDR2: MDHEN and SYDVKM. CDR3 length equals 16 residues. Profiles of TCR beta VDJ and CDR3 were generated from a genomic DNA template. TCRdb reprocessed the reads with MiXCR, giving one entry per CDR3 protein. The repertoire has about 160,000 distinct CDR3 sequences, 71% of them found once; the top ten carry around 45%. The data are from a study of CD8+CD57+ T cells in acquired aplastic anemia. Turning to the study itself: Across the sorted CD4+ and CD8+ cells, DNA amounts averaged about 3.1 ug. The study, taken as a whole, reports: About 27 CD8+ CDR3 sequences were shared between patients and controls.

Before being chosen for sequencing, patients had shown CD8+CD57+ cell expansion by flow cytometry. Severe acquired aplastic anemia affected all patients. There was no therapy given to any patient before the blood sampling took place. Material: sorted CD4+, CD8+, or CD8+CD57+ T cells (not recorded which) from PBMCs. The chain is built from TRBV28 and TRBJ2-7; D is uncertain. This TCR was recovered from a human donor with aplastic anemia. The DNA of the CDR3 is TGTGCCAGCAGATTGGACGGTGCTCGCGGCTACTACGAGCAGTACTTC. It specifies CASRLDGARGYYEQYF.